This T cell receptor (beta chain) was identified during a study of Graves' ophthalmopathy and Graves' hyperthyroidism (dated by TCRdb to 2016 to 2019). For context, the study as a whole: A patient counted as having stable hyperthyroidism if there was no progression to ophthalmopathy within 18 months of follow-up. In total, 135 blood samples were TCR-sequenced: some 40 ophthalmopathy, some 75 hyperthyroidism and some 17 hyperthyroidism-to-ophthalmopathy patients. An independent validation cohort comprised 18 hyperthyroidism patients and about 16 patients who later progressed from hyperthyroidism to ophthalmopathy. A discovery set of more than 90 patients (43 ophthalmopathy, 55 to 60 stable hyperthyroidism) was enrolled to explore V-J signatures distinguishing ophthalmopathy from hyperthyroidism. In five or six hyperthyroidism patients, the T-cell repertoire of thyroid tissue was compared with the T-cell repertoire of blood. Once sampling was done, hyperthyroidism patients were given methimazole at a starting dose of 30 mg daily, while ophthalmopathy patients were given high-dose intravenous methylprednisolone. TCR beta repertoire signatures were used to distinguish Graves' ophthalmopathy from Graves' hyperthyroidism and to predict progression to ophthalmopathy.

For repertoire sequencing, the TCR beta CDR3 regions were amplified from RNA transcripts. HTBI primers and the Qiagen OneStep RT-PCR kit were used in a first-round RT-PCR, which was followed by a second-round multiplex PCR, size selection and purification. The libraries underwent paired-end sequencing with 100 bp reads on an Illumina HiSeq2000. Per the authors' processing: Reads were processed with SOAPnuke, discarding reads with adapters, uncalled bases, mean Phred below 15, or no exact constant-primer or identifier match. COPE v1.2.5 was used to merge high-quality paired reads. Unique nucleotide sequences were defined as clonotypes and aligned to IMGT TRB V, D and J references using MiTCR v1.1. Only V-J combinations with frequency above 0.0001 were analysed, covering approximately 99% of repertoires. For each V-J combination, a TCR clonal expansion and chaos score was defined as the ratio of F50 clonal expansion to chaos observed in the TCRdist matrix. Welch's t-statistics and random forest were used to narrow the features down to 10 to 15 V-J combinations, which were then fed into a naive Bayes classifier. Thyroid-blood repertoire similarity was quantified with the Morisita-Horn index. TCRdb passed the public sequencing reads through fastp at Q25 and MiXCR, retaining productive beta sequences. Each entry merges the rows of one CDR3 protein and shows their most common DNA and genes. TCRdb's processing, not the authors', yielded these V and J calls. Present in this sample are some 1.1 million distinct CDR3 sequences, 36% of which were seen just once. The top ten clonotypes cover around 10% of the sample.

The CDR3 has 15 amino acids, counting the end cysteine and phenylalanine. This entry keeps only the CDR3 DNA: 45 bases, framed from base 1. Trimming takes 2 bases off V and 4 bases off J; junction bases not matched to a gene: 7. The germline V gene supplies CDR1 MNHNS and CDR2 SASEGT. This clonotype was detected many times. What antigen it recognizes has not been identified. No base quality information exists; no much larger clone differs at one position. General findings and caveats noted by the study authors: Sample size was not predetermined statistically, and investigators were not blinded to group allocation. In validation, the model predicted ophthalmopathy progression with about 71% sensitivity and about 73% specificity; roughly 11 predicted patients were CT-confirmed with GO in a median of 6.5 months. Most of the expanded thyroid clonotypes with a frequency above 0.001 were also detected in blood, and it was suggested that the thyroid immune response may be reflected by blood repertoires. In cross-validation, the 13-signature model distinguished ophthalmopathy from stable hyperthyroidism with approximately 88% sensitivity and 81.08% specificity, and in the test set the corresponding values were around 80% and 75%.

Patients with hyperthyroidism were aged 18 to 65 years, had been newly diagnosed, and had a disease duration of less than 2 months. Patients with other autoimmune diseases, uncontrolled infections, pregnancy or lactation were excluded from the study. Clinical symptoms, serum thyroxine, TRAb, thyroid ultrasound and orbital computed tomography were used for diagnosis. Total RNA was extracted with Trizol reagent and quality-checked on an Agilent 2100 Bioanalyzer. Sample: peripheral blood or thyroid tissue (not recorded which). The chain was built from TRBV6-1 and TRBJ1-2; TRBD1 agrees with 7 junctional bases. This receptor was taken from an adult man with Graves' hyperthyroidism. The CDR3 has the sequence CASSEWRGGTYGYTF. The bases read TGTGCCAGCAGTGAATGGAGAGGGGGCACCTATGGCTACACCTTC.